This TCR beta chain was identified in a study of T cells in localized non-small cell lung cancer. Comment on this clone: Its antigen is unidentified.

Method: immunoSEQ multiplex PCR; TCRdb's copy keeps in-frame clones and lacks some. This sample yields about 46,000 clones, of which around 81% are seen a single time; under 20% belongs to the top ten. Germline V gene sequence: CDR1 MNHEY, CDR2 SVGAGI. V was trimmed by 6 bases and J by 4 bases, leaving 15 bases between them. The CDR3 runs 14 residues. Findings and limits, study-wide: Density of T cells in blood, when higher, went with longer overall survival.

The TCR sequence derives from a man aged 40-75 years with stage III lung adenocarcinoma. The sample here was peripheral blood mononuclear cells, taken before any cancer treatment. The chain combines TRBV6-5 with TRBJ1-1; D remains ambiguous. CDR3 nucleotides: TGTGCCAGCAGGCTAATTGGAGGCCCCACTGAAGCTTTCTTT. This codes for CASRLIGGPTEAFF.